The 27 T cell receptor beta chains reported below all come from one sample, sequenced in a study of spatial heterogeneity in lung cancer. Antigens of these TCRs are unknown. Time point indicated: sample taken at primary tumor resection. A single record per CDR3 protein comes from TCRdb applying MiXCR to the 5' RACE reads. Among about 27,000 distinct CDR3 sequences listed, about 6.6% were seen once. Broader study findings: One measure, the expanded intratumoral alpha and beta TCR count, tracked tumor mutation counts.

The material was lung tumor tissue, obtained at surgery. Receptor source: a male donor with early-stage non-small cell lung cancer.

This clonotype was recorded many times. This chain connects TRBV28 to TRBJ2-2, with D perhaps assigned TRBD1 or TRBD2 (6 bases each). CDR1 is MDHEN and CDR2 is SYDVKM in the germline V gene. V was shortened by 6 bases and J by 6 bases, with 14 bases between the two germline ends. The CDR3 totals 14 residues. In DNA form, the CDR3 reads TGTGCCAGCAGAGCATCGGGGGCAGCCGGGGAGCTGTTTTTT. Its protein product is CASRASGAAGELFF.

This clonotype was seen many times. The chain uses TRBV5-4 and TRBJ2-3; no clear D. Germline values: CDR1 SGHNT, CDR2 YYREEE (reference sequence). This CDR3 region has 15 residues. Trimming took 0 bases from V and 0 from J, leaving 8 bases between them. The DNA for the CDR3 is TGTGCCAGCAGCTTGGGTGCCGGCAGCACAGATACGCAGTATTTT. Protein sequence: CASSLGAGSTDTQYF.

This clonotype was counted many times. The V call is TRBV6-6, the J call TRBJ1-3, with a possible D match to TRBD1 (6 bases). The CDR3 consists of 15 residues. Germline V gene sequence: CDR1 MNHNY, CDR2 SVGAGI (reference sequence). The germline V and J ends were trimmed by 0 bases and 3 bases, with 9 bases remaining between them. CDR3 protein: CASSYSTGIGNTIYF. As DNA, the CDR3 is TGTGCCAGCAGTTACTCAACAGGGATTGGAAACACCATATATTTT.

In its sample, this clonotype was seen many times. This chain links TRBV28 with TRBJ2-7; TRBD1 matches 9 bases. V was clipped by 6 bases and J by 0 bases; unmatched bases: 12. This CDR3 comprises 17 residues. Germline lookup yields CDR1 MDHEN and CDR2 SYDVKM. In DNA form, the CDR3 reads TGTGCCAGCAGAACCGGGACAGGGACCCCAAACTCCTACGAGCAGTACTTC. Protein product: CASRTGTGTPNSYEQYF. Drawing the rest from reference TRBV28 and TRBJ2-7, the complete variable domain is DVKVTQSSRYLVKRTGEKVFLECVQDMDHENMFWYRQDPGLGLRLIYFSYDVKMKEKGDIPEGYSVSREKKERFSLILESASTNQTSMYLCASRTGTGTPNSYEQYFGPGTRLTVT.

This clonotype appeared many times. The chain joins TRBV20-1 to TRBJ1-2, with D maybe TRBD1 (5 bases). Germline CDR1 reads DFQATT; CDR2 reads SNEGSKA (reference sequence). Trimming left V 3 bases short and J 6 bases short, with 14 bases between. CDR3 size: 13 residues. CDR3 DNA sequence: TGCAGTGCTAGTAACACGGGACGGGATGGCTACACCTTC. Amino acids: CSASNTGRDGYTF.

By share, this clonotype ranks as medium-sized. The chain carries TRBV29-1 and TRBJ2-3; 13 bases are shared with TRBD2. Germline CDR1 SQVTM, CDR2 ANQGSEA. This CDR3 has 16 residues. The junction had 4 bases not matched to a gene; V was cut back by 1 base and J by 3 bases. As DNA, the CDR3 is TGCAGCGTTGAAGGCGTACTAGCGGGGGGGACAGATACGCAGTATTTT. Translation gives CSVEGVLAGGTDTQYF.

This clonotype was picked up a small number of times. The chain is built from TRBV28 and TRBJ1-6; 9 nucleotides align to TRBD1. This CDR3 has 17 amino acids. From germline, CDR1 is MDHEN and CDR2 SYDVKM. V lost 6 bases, J lost 8 bases, and 14 bases stayed unmatched. CDR3 DNA sequence: TGTGCCAGCAGGCTGAACAGGGGGCCGAATAATTATTCACCCCTCCACTTT. Encoded protein: CASRLNRGPNNYSPLHF.

This clonotype was recorded a few times. This rearrangement joins TRBV2 to TRBJ2-1, with 7 bases aligning to TRBD2. The V gene's germline CDR1 is SNHLY and CDR2 FYNNEI. The CDR3 consists of 15 residues. The ends lost 5 bases at V and 7 bases at J; junction bases unmatched: 11. The CDR3 DNA reads TGTGCCAGCAGTTCCCTTGGACTAGTCTATAATGAGCAGTTCTTC. Its translation is CASSSLGLVYNEQFF.

This clonotype is medium-sized in the sample. J is TRBJ1-1 and V is TRBV20-1; D call uncertain. The CDR3 consists of 12 residues. In germline, CDR1 is DFQATT, CDR2 SNEGSKA (reference sequence). The V gene lost 5 bases and the J gene lost 4 bases, with 11 bases spanning the gap. CDR3 loop: CSARTGFTEAFF. The DNA for the CDR3 is TGCAGTGCTCGGACCGGATTCACTGAAGCTTTCTTT.

This clonotype appeared many times. This rearrangement joins TRBV6-2 or TRBV6-3 to TRBJ1-1, with a possible D match to TRBD1 (6 bases). This CDR3 region has 13 residues. Germline lookup yields CDR1 MNHEY and CDR2 SVGEGT. V gave up 6 bases and J gave up 4 bases, with 12 bases separating them. CDR3 coding DNA: TGTGCCAGCAGCACAGGGTTGGTCACTGAAGCTTTCTTT. Its translation is CASSTGLVTEAFF.

This clonotype was detected ten times or more. The V and J genes are TRBV3-1 and TRBJ2-7; D remains ambiguous. The length of the CDR3 is 15 residues. The germline gives CDR1 LGHDT, CDR2 YNNKEL (reference sequence). V lost 2 bases, J lost 1 base, and 12 bases lay in between. DNA of the CDR3: TGTGCCAGCAGCCAACGGGCAACAAAATCCTACGAGCAGTACTTC. Translated, it gives CASSQRATKSYEQYF.

This clonotype was found many times. The V gene is TRBV10-3, the J gene TRBJ1-6; D is uncertain. CDR3 length: 13 residues. The V gene lost 3 bases and the J gene lost 6 bases, with 6 bases spanning the gap. Germline-derived CDR1 and CDR2 are ENHRY and SYGVKD. The CDR3 DNA sequence: TGTGCCATCAGTGAAGGCTCTAATTCACCCCTCCACTTT. This translates into CAISEGSNSPLHF.

This clonotype was recorded many times. The rearrangement links TRBV28 to TRBJ2-7; 9 bases agree with TRBD1. Trimming removed 1 base from V and 2 bases from J; junction bases left unmatched: 9. Germline V gene data show CDR1 as MDHEN and CDR2 as SYDVKM. The CDR3 sequence is 17 residues long. In DNA form, the CDR3 reads TGTGCCAGCAGTTTATCCCCACGGACAGGGGCCACCTACGAGCAGTACTTC. Its translation: CASSLSPRTGATYEQYF.

The V gene is TRBV2, the J gene TRBJ1-1; D unclear. V dropped 5 bases and J dropped 8 bases, with 12 bases sitting between them. There are 12 residues in the CDR3. Germline V gene sequence: CDR1 SNHLY, CDR2 FYNNEI. CDR3 in amino acids: CASSPHLPEAFF. The CDR3 nucleotides are TGTGCCAGCAGTCCCCATCTCCCCGAAGCTTTCTTT.

This clonotype was found many times. V and J are TRBV20-1 and TRBJ1-2; D perhaps matches TRBD1 (5 bases). V was clipped by 5 bases and J by 3 bases, with 16 bases between them. This CDR3 spans 14 amino acids. From germline, CDR1 is DFQATT and CDR2 SNEGSKA (reference sequence). CDR3 region: CSAQSGGFDYGYTF. For the CDR3, the DNA is TGCAGTGCTCAATCGGGGGGATTTGACTATGGCTACACCTTC.

This clonotype was counted many times. The chain joins TRBV7-8 to TRBJ2-1; D gene uncertain. Germline CDR1 SGHVS, CDR2 FQNEAQ. The CDR3 loop spans 13 amino acids. V was trimmed by 5 bases and J by 9 bases, leaving 14 bases between them. CDR3 protein: CASSLPRRGEQFF. The DNA for the CDR3 is TGTGCCAGCAGCCTTCCACGGCGTGGTGAGCAGTTCTTC.

The V gene is TRBV7-2, the J gene TRBJ2-5, with 11 bases matching TRBD2. The length of the CDR3 is 15 residues. The V segment lost 2 bases and the J segment 4 bases; nucleotides outside the gene matches: 3. Looked up from germline, CDR1 is SGHTA and CDR2 is FQGNSA. As DNA, the CDR3 is TGTGCCAGCAGCTTAAATAGCGGGGGGGCAGAGACCCAGTACTTC. Translated, it gives CASSLNSGGAETQYF. Full variable domain (outside the CDR3, taken from reference TRBV7-2 and TRBJ2-5): GAGVSQSPSNKVTEKGKDVELRCDPISGHTALYWYRQSLGQGLEFLIYFQGNSAPDKSGLPSDRFSAERTGGSVSTLTIQRTQQEDSAVYLCASSLNSGGAETQYFGPGTRLLVL.

This clonotype appeared a few times. The gene calls are TRBV20-1 and TRBJ2-7, with D maybe TRBD2 (7 bases). Germline assignment: CDR1 DFQATT and CDR2 SNEGSKA (reference sequence). V lost 2 bases and J lost 3, with 17 bases in between. The CDR3 totals 15 residues. The CDR3: CSARPRRGANYEQYF. The CDR3 DNA reads as TGCAGTGCTAGACCAAGACGGGGGGCGAACTACGAGCAGTACTTC.

This clonotype was observed a handful of times. A read error may be the cause here, since a much bigger clone is one base away. The V call is TRBV6-2 or TRBV6-3, the J call TRBJ1-1, with no clear D. The V gene's germline CDR1 is MNHEY and CDR2 SVGEGT. This CDR3 has 13 amino acids. The CDR3 is CACSWNPNTEAFF. The CDR3 coding sequence is TGTGCCTGCAGTTGGAACCCGAACACTGAAGCTTTCTTT.

This clonotype was seen only a few times. This chain joins TRBV28 and TRBJ2-7; D not certain. Germline values: CDR1 MDHEN, CDR2 SYDVKM. V was trimmed by 7 bases and J by 2 bases, leaving 12 bases between them. The CDR3 has 13 amino acids. The CDR3 DNA follows: TGTGCCAGCACTCTTAGGACCCCCTACGAGCAGTACTTC. Translated: CASTLRTPYEQYF.

The table lists this clonotype with many counts. V is TRBV7-2 and J is TRBJ2-5; either TRBD1 or TRBD2 may fit D (5 bases each). V was clipped by 1 base and J by 1 base, with 10 bases between them. This CDR3 spans 15 amino acids. Germline CDR1 is SGHTA and CDR2 is FQGNSA. CDR3 in DNA: TGTGCCAGCAGCTTAGAGAGGGGCCCCCAAGAGACCCAGTACTTC. Its protein is CASSLERGPQETQYF.

CDR3 protein: CASSLVRGNLYEQYF. For the CDR3, the DNA is TGTGCCAGCAGCCTCGTTCGGGGGAATTTGTACGAGCAGTACTTC. The chain is built from TRBV7-2 and TRBJ2-7; possibly TRBD2 for D (6 bases). The CDR3 runs 15 residues. V was trimmed by 5 bases and J by 4 bases, leaving 18 bases between them. The V gene's germline CDR1 is SGHTA and CDR2 FQGNSA.

This clonotype occurred many times. The chain combines TRBV20-1 with TRBJ2-1; 7 bases are a match to TRBD2. Germline CDR1 and CDR2: DFQATT and SNEGSKA (reference sequence). The V segment lost 3 bases and the J segment 5 bases; nucleotides outside the gene matches: 4. The CDR3 spans 13 residues. The CDR3 nucleotides read TGCAGTGCTAGGGGCGGGGGTAACAATGAGCAGTTCTTC. Its translation is CSARGGGNNEQFF.

The chain employs TRBV6-5 and TRBJ1-1; D unresolved. The V and J ends lost 1 base and 2 bases respectively, with 8 bases between them. The length of the CDR3 is 14 residues. From germline, CDR1 is MNHEY and CDR2 SVGAGI. CDR3 nucleotides: TGTGCCAGCAGTTACTTGGGGATTAACACTGAAGCTTTCTTT. This sequence encodes CASSYLGINTEAFF.

This clonotype was counted at least ten times. The J gene is TRBJ2-3, the V gene TRBV7-2; possibly TRBD1 for D (6 bases). Trimming took 8 bases from V and 1 from J, leaving 10 bases between them. From germline, CDR1 is SGHTA and CDR2 FQGNSA. The CDR3 is 13 amino acids. The CDR3: CASGRTGTDTQYF. Written as DNA, the CDR3 is TGTGCCAGCGGCCGGACAGGCACAGATACGCAGTATTTT.

This chain links TRBV7-8 with TRBJ1-4; TRBD1 matches at 8 bases. The V and J ends lost 6 bases and 4 bases, in that order; junction bases with no gene match: 7. CDR3 size: 15 residues. Germline loops: CDR1 SGHVS, CDR2 FQNEAQ. In DNA form, the CDR3 reads TGTGCCAGCAGTCTCCAGGGGGCGCTTAATGAAAAACTGTTTTTT. This codes for CASSLQGALNEKLFF.

This clonotype was found a few times. The V gene is TRBV20-1, the J gene TRBJ1-3, with TRBD1 identical over 8 bases. The germline V gene encodes CDR1 DFQATT and CDR2 SNEGSKA (reference sequence). The ends lost 0 bases at V and 2 bases at J; junction bases unmatched: 3. The CDR3 covers 15 residues. CDR3 amino acids: CSARERTGTGNTIYF. CDR3 in DNA: TGCAGTGCTAGAGAAAGGACAGGGACTGGAAACACCATATATTTT.